This passage covers 24 T cell receptor beta chains from one sample sequenced in a study of blood T cell repertoires in COVID-19. TCRdb's table, derived via immunoSEQ multiplex PCR, lists solely in-frame clones and lacks some. This table has 200,000 or so clones, about 88% appearing once. Input material: peripheral blood. These receptors came from a man aged 50 to 60 who had recovered from COVID-19.

The V gene is TRBV28, the J gene TRBJ2-3; no reliable D call. Germline assignment: CDR1 MDHEN and CDR2 SYDVKM. With 3 bases removed from V and 8 bases from J, the gap between germline ends came to 12 bases. The CDR3 runs to 13 residues. Here the CDR3 DNA reads TGTGCCAGCAGTTTGGCCACCCCAGGTACGCAGTATTTT. Amino acids: CASSLATPGTQYF.

Only one count was recorded for this clone. The V and J genes are TRBV11-2 and TRBJ1-5; maybe TRBD1 (6 bases). CDR3 length: 13 amino acids. The germline V and J ends were trimmed by 1 base and 5 bases, with 6 bases remaining between them. Looked up from germline, CDR1 is SGHAT and CDR2 is FQNNGV. The DNA for the CDR3 is TGTGCCAGCAGCTTAGCAGGGGATCAGCCCCAGCATTTT. It is translated as CASSLAGDQPQHF. The entire variable domain, with the rest obtained from reference TRBV11-2 and TRBJ1-5, is as follows: EAGVAQSPRYKIIEKRQSVAFWCNPISGHATLYWYQQILGQGPKLLIQFQNNGVVDDSQLPKDRFSAERLKGVDSTLKIQPAKLEDSAVYLCASSLAGDQPQHFGDGTRLSIL.

The chain carries TRBV10-1 and TRBJ2-7; D might be TRBD2 (7 bases). Germline assignment: CDR1 WNHNN and CDR2 SYGVQD (reference sequence). The CDR3 is 13 residues long. Deletions cut 4 bases from V and 6 bases from J, with 13 bases between. The CDR3 protein is CASSVRETGEQYF. CDR3 DNA: TGCGCCAGCAGTGTGCGGGAGACAGGCGAGCAGTACTTC.

This chain uses TRBV30 with TRBJ1-3; no clear D. The CDR3 totals 13 residues. CDR1 is GTSNPN, CDR2 SVGIG, per germline (reference sequence). V was pared by 8 bases and J by 0 bases, with 11 bases between. The CDR3 protein is CAHSRFSGNTIYF. In DNA form, the CDR3 reads TGTGCCCACAGCCGGTTCTCTGGAAACACCATATATTTT.

The rearrangement uses TRBV28 and TRBJ2-7, with 7 positions matching TRBD1. After removal of 6 bases from V and 4 bases from J, the junction contained 12 bases not matched to a gene. This CDR3 contains 15 residues. Germline lookup yields CDR1 MDHEN and CDR2 SYDVKM. CDR3 region: CASRQPTGVGYEQYF. The DNA for the CDR3 is TGTGCCAGCAGACAGCCTACAGGGGTAGGGTACGAGCAGTACTTC.

The chain joins TRBV18 to TRBJ2-4, with TRBD1 identical over 10 bases. Germline V lookup: CDR1 KGHSH, CDR2 LQKENI. This CDR3 region has 15 residues. Trimming cost V 3 bases and J 5 bases; bases outside gene matches: 4. CDR3 protein: CASSPDRGAQNIQYF. The CDR3 bases are TGTGCCAGCTCACCGGACAGGGGGGCCCAAAACATTCAGTACTTC. Complete variable domain (other parts from reference TRBV18 and TRBJ2-4): NAGVMQNPRHLVRRRGQEARLRCSPMKGHSHVYWYRQLPEEGLKFMVYLQKENIIDESGMPKERFSAEFPKEGPSILRIQQVVRGDSAAYFCASSPDRGAQNIQYFGAGTRLSVL.

The chain joins TRBV28 to TRBJ1-2, with 10 bases fitting TRBD1. The junction had 8 bases not matched to a gene; V was cut back by 6 bases and J by 4 bases. The CDR3 loop spans 15 amino acids. In germline, CDR1 is MDHEN, CDR2 SYDVKM. The CDR3 bases are TGTGCCAGCAGCCCCTATGACAGGGGGCCCTATGGCTACACCTTC. This encodes CASSPYDRGPYGYTF.

The CDR3 spells CATSILGDEQYF. The CDR3 nucleotides read TGTGCCACCAGCATCCTTGGAGATGAGCAGTACTTC. This chain connects TRBV15 to TRBJ2-7; D remains ambiguous. This CDR3 has 12 amino acids. V was shortened by 4 bases and J by 7 bases, with 11 bases between the two germline ends. The germline CDR1 and CDR2 sequences are LNHNV and YYDKDF (reference sequence).

This chain uses TRBV3-1 (or the pseudogene TRBV3-2) with TRBJ2-1, with TRBD2 matching 7 bases. Germline loops: CDR1 LGHDT, CDR2 YNNKEL (reference sequence). The CDR3 length is 15 residues. J lost 9 bases, V lost 6 bases, and 14 bases had no gene match. CDR3: CASRARGGRTSEQFF. The CDR3 region has the DNA TGTGCCAGCAGGGCAAGAGGCGGGAGAACGAGTGAGCAGTTCTTC.

The V gene is TRBV19, the J gene TRBJ1-5; the D gene is possibly TRBD1 (5 bases). Germline CDR1 LNHDA, CDR2 SQIVND (reference sequence). Deletions cut 4 bases from V and 6 bases from J, with 13 bases between. The CDR3 contains 14 residues. The CDR3 region is CASSNGGNGQPQHF. The CDR3 nucleotides are TGTGCCAGTAGTAACGGGGGGAACGGTCAGCCCCAGCATTTT.

This chain connects TRBV19 to TRBJ1-1, with 12 bases fitting TRBD1. This CDR3 is built from 17 residues. The germline V gene encodes CDR1 LNHDA and CDR2 SQIVND (reference sequence). J gave up 4 bases and V 3 bases, and 9 bases lay outside the gene matches. This chain's CDR3 is CASSMLGQGAFGTEAFF. DNA of the CDR3: TGTGCCAGTAGTATGCTGGGACAGGGGGCTTTTGGCACTGAAGCTTTCTTT.

The V gene is TRBV10-3, the J gene TRBJ1-2, with 7 bases identical to TRBD1. V dropped 4 bases and J dropped 4; count of bases not matched to a gene: 0. Germline values: CDR1 ENHRY, CDR2 SYGVKD. This CDR3 comprises 12 residues. Here the CDR3 reads CAISGDSYGYTF. DNA of the CDR3: TGTGCCATCAGTGGGGACAGCTATGGCTACACCTTC.

The chain joins TRBV19 to TRBJ2-1; 8 bases align to TRBD2. The V gene end was trimmed by 3 bases and the J gene end by 5 bases; junction bases not matched to a gene: 15. Germline assignment: CDR1 LNHDA and CDR2 SQIVND (reference sequence). The CDR3 runs to 18 residues. DNA for the CDR3: TGTGCCAGTAGTATTGGAGCGGGAGATGCGTTAGGGAACAATGAGCAGTTCTTC. This translates into CASSIGAGDALGNNEQFF.

V usage is TRBV7-2 and J usage is TRBJ1-1; D unresolved. There are 15 residues in the CDR3. CDR1 and CDR2 from the germline V gene are SGHTA and FQGNSA. The germline V and J ends were trimmed by 6 bases and 0 bases, with 14 bases remaining between them. CDR3 protein: CASRPRSVVNTEAFF. In nucleotides, the CDR3 is TGTGCCAGCAGGCCTAGATCCGTTGTGAACACTGAAGCTTTCTTT.

The J gene is TRBJ2-3, the V gene TRBV4-1; tentatively, D is TRBD2 (6 bases). Trimming stripped 4 bases from V and 5 bases from J, with 16 bases between. The CDR3 is 15 amino acids. CDR1 is MGHRA and CDR2 is YSYEKL in the germline V gene. CDR3 nucleotides: TGCGCCAGCAGCCTCGGGACTGGGGAAGGAGATACGCAGTATTTT. The encoded protein is CASSLGTGEGDTQYF.

J is TRBJ2-1 and V is TRBV18; TRBD2 matches 16 bases. The CDR3 has 17 residues. V shed 2 bases, J shed 10 bases, and the junction held 8 bases outside the gene matches. Germline V gives CDR1 KGHSH, CDR2 LQKENI. The CDR3 DNA reads as TGTGCCAGCTCACCATTGCCCGGGACTAGCGGGAGGGAAGAGCAGTTCTTC. The encoded protein is CASSPLPGTSGREEQFF.

This rearrangement joins TRBV24-1 to TRBJ2-1, with 10 bases that match TRBD2. Trimming took 1 base from V and 8 from J; bases not matched to a gene: 1. Germline CDR1 is KGHDR and CDR2 is SFDVKD. CDR3 size: 14 residues. The CDR3 spells CATSDFSGRDEQFF. Here the CDR3 DNA reads TGTGCCACCAGTGATTTCAGCGGGAGGGATGAGCAGTTCTTC.

CDR3 loop: CASSRSGAYEQYF. The CDR3 nucleotides are TGTGCCAGCAGTCGTAGCGGGGCCTACGAGCAGTACTTC. The chain is built from TRBV6-5 and TRBJ2-7; 8 bases map to TRBD2. Germline-derived CDR1 and CDR2 are MNHEY and SVGAGI. V dropped 5 bases and J dropped 2; count of bases not matched to a gene: 2. The length of the CDR3 is 13 residues.

CDR3 DNA: TGTGCCAGCAGCTTATTTGGGGGGGAAGATACGCAGTATTTT. Its translation is CASSLFGGEDTQYF. The chain carries TRBV7-9 and TRBJ2-3; 7 bases agree with TRBD2. CDR3 length equals 14 residues. J lost 5 bases, V lost 2 bases, and 4 bases had no gene match. Germline CDR1 reads SEHNR; CDR2 reads FQNEAQ (reference sequence).

The gene calls are TRBV29-1 and TRBJ2-7; 11 bases line up with TRBD1. V shed 4 bases, J shed 0 bases, and the junction held 5 bases outside the gene matches. Germline-derived CDR1 and CDR2 are SQVTM and ANQGSEA. The CDR3 contains 15 residues. The CDR3 region has the DNA TGCAGCGTTGTTACCGGGACAGGGGGCTCCTACGAGCAGTACTTC. As protein: CSVVTGTGGSYEQYF.

The chain has TRBV7-8 and TRBJ2-3; 11 nucleotides line up with TRBD2. CDR1 and CDR2 (germline): SGHVS, FQNEAQ. Trimming removed 5 bases from V and 2 bases from J; junction bases left unmatched: 6. There are 16 residues in the CDR3. The CDR3 loop reads CASSPRLAGSTDTQYF. The CDR3 coding sequence is TGTGCCAGCAGCCCGAGACTAGCGGGGTCCACAGATACGCAGTATTTT.

The V gene is TRBV14, the J gene TRBJ1-1, with D perhaps TRBD1 (5 bases). The ends were cut back, 10 bases at V and 1 base at J, with 19 bases in the middle. This CDR3 has 15 amino acids. The germline CDR1 and CDR2 sequences are SGHDN and FVKESK. CDR3 sequence (DNA): TGTGCCACCCCTAAGGAGGGGTCATGGAACACTGAAGCTTTCTTT. It encodes CATPKEGSWNTEAFF.

V gene TRBV19 combines with J gene TRBJ2-1; 10 nucleotides match TRBD1. The V gene's germline CDR1 is LNHDA and CDR2 SQIVND (reference sequence). The CDR3 runs 17 residues. Trimming took 1 base from V and 6 from J; bases not matched to a gene: 9. CDR3 DNA sequence: TGTGCCAGTAGTATAGGGTTCCGGGACAGGGGTGGCAATGAGCAGTTCTTC. It codes for CASSIGFRDRGGNEQFF.

The table lists this clone with a count of one. This chain connects TRBV18 to TRBJ2-3; D uncertain. This CDR3 is 19 amino acids long. The V end was cut by 4 bases, the J end by 0 bases, with 23 bases between. CDR1 and CDR2 from the germline V gene are KGHSH and LQKENI. CDR3 nucleotides: TGTGCCAGCTCACTCAGGCCTCCTCCTTCGCCTCTAAGCACAGATACGCAGTATTTT. Protein sequence: CASSLRPPPSPLSTDTQYF.